These 25 T cell receptor beta chains were all obtained from the same sample, sequenced in a study of blood T cells in healthy people across ages. A sample-barcoded 5' primer and a J-beta primer mix were used in a second PCR of roughly 6 to 12 cycles. TCRdb independently ran MiXCR on the 5' RACE reads; one entry per CDR3 protein. The sample lists about 730,000 distinct CDR3 sequences; around 46% were seen once. What was sequenced was blood. The receptor set was obtained from a woman aged 55-75 years in good health.

The chain carries TRBV12-3 or TRBV12-4 and TRBJ2-3, with 10 bases matching TRBD2. The J segment lost 4 bases and the V segment lost 6 bases, leaving 7 bases of the junction unmatched. The CDR3 spans 15 residues. The CDR3 bases are TGTGCCAGCAGCCTAGGACTAGCGGAATCAGATACGCAGTATTTT. Translating it yields CASSLGLAESDTQYF.

This clonotype was observed once. The chain links TRBV7-3 to TRBJ2-5, with D possibly being TRBD1 (7 bases). The V gene lost 4 bases and the J gene lost 11 bases, with 23 bases spanning the gap. CDR3 length: 15 residues. Germline V CDR1 and CDR2: SGHTA, FQGTGA. CDR3 residues: CASSSGQGGRYEQYF. CDR3 coding DNA: TGTGCCAGCAGCTCAGGGCAGGGGGGTCGATATGAGCAGTACTTC.

This clonotype was counted a few times. The chain has TRBV4-2 and TRBJ2-3, with D perhaps given as TRBD1 or TRBD2 (5 bases each). The CDR3 is 15 residues long. Looked up from germline, CDR1 is LGHNA and CDR2 is YNFKEQ. The germline V and J ends were trimmed by 0 bases and 1 base, with 8 bases remaining between them. The CDR3 spells CASSQELGGTDTQYF. In nucleotides, the CDR3 is TGTGCCAGCAGCCAAGAACTAGGGGGCACAGATACGCAGTATTTT.

The chain is built from TRBV4-3 and TRBJ2-1; maybe TRBD1 (6 bases). The V gene lost 4 bases and the J gene lost 8 bases, with 12 bases spanning the gap. The CDR3 is made up of 13 amino acids. Germline V gene data show CDR1 as LGHNA and CDR2 as YSLEER. CDR3 nucleotides: TGCGCCAGCAGCCGAGCACAGGGTCATGAGCAGTTCTTC. Its translation: CASSRAQGHEQFF.

This clonotype has at least ten counts. The CDR3 coding sequence is TGCGCCAGCAGCTCCTCGGACAGGGGGAGTAATGGCTACACCTTC. It is translated as CASSSSDRGSNGYTF. The chain is built from TRBV4-3 and TRBJ1-2; 10 nucleotides align to TRBD1. CDR3 length equals 15 residues. Germline values: CDR1 LGHNA, CDR2 YSLEER. The trim removed 5 bases at V and 6 bases at J, leaving 9 bases unmatched.

This sequence joins TRBV3-1 and TRBJ2-1, with D perhaps being TRBD1 or TRBD2 (5 bases each). The ends were cut back, 0 bases at V and 3 bases at J, with 12 bases in the middle. The CDR3 sequence is 16 residues long. Germline V lookup: CDR1 LGHDT, CDR2 YNNKEL (reference sequence). CDR3 sequence: CASSQEGSQGYNEQFF. For the CDR3, the DNA is TGTGCCAGCAGCCAAGAAGGGAGTCAGGGCTACAATGAGCAGTTCTTC.

This rearrangement joins TRBV20-1 to TRBJ2-7; 10 bases map to TRBD2. Germline CDR1 is DFQATT and CDR2 is SNEGSKA (reference sequence). The CDR3 is made up of 13 amino acids. V was clipped by 5 bases and J by 7 bases; unmatched bases: 8. The chain's CDR3 is CSAERGGYNEQYF. The CDR3 DNA sequence: TGCAGTGCTGAGCGGGGGGGGTACAATGAGCAGTACTTC.

The sample holds a few counts of this clonotype. Possible read error: a much larger clone is one base away. This chain uses TRBV4-2 with TRBJ2-5, with 9 bases identical to TRBD2. The CDR3 sequence is 13 residues long. The V segment lost 0 bases and the J segment 13 bases; nucleotides outside the gene matches: 6. The germline CDR1 and CDR2 sequences are LGHNA and YNFKEQ. CDR3 protein: CASSQDLLAGLYF. CDR3 nucleotides: TGTGCCAGCAGCCAAGATCTGCTAGCGGGACTGTACTTC.

As concerns this clonotype: Just one base apart from a much larger clone, this may be a read error. The genes are TRBV12-3 or TRBV12-4 and TRBJ1-2, with TRBD1 identical over 10 bases. This CDR3 comprises 13 residues. Trimming cost V 6 bases and J 7 bases; bases outside gene matches: 5. The chain's CDR3 is CASRPGQGSGYTF. As DNA, the CDR3 is TGTGCCAGCAGACCGGGACAGGGGTCTGGCTACACCTTC.

The chain uses TRBV5-1 and TRBJ2-2, with 7 bases lining up with TRBD1. Germline CDR1 reads SGHRS; CDR2 reads YFSETQ. The CDR3 spans 14 residues. Losses at the gene ends were 9 bases for V and 3 bases for J; bases not matched to a gene: 8. CDR3 region: CATNTGVDTGELFF. The CDR3 nucleotides are TGCGCCACCAATACAGGGGTTGACACCGGGGAGCTGTTTTTT.

Regarding this clonotype: A read error may explain this, as a much larger clone is one base away. The chain is built from TRBV18 and TRBJ2-1; D remains unclear. The ends were cut back, 3 bases at V and 13 bases at J, with 19 bases in the middle. The CDR3 runs to 14 residues. Germline loops: CDR1 KGHSH, CDR2 LQKENI. This CDR3 reads CASSPVSEQETQFF. For the CDR3, the DNA is TGTGCCAGCTCACCTGTAAGCGAACAAGAGACCCAGTTCTTC.

This chain connects TRBV19 to TRBJ1-5; the D gene is possibly TRBD1 (5 bases). The ends were cut back, 3 bases at V and 7 bases at J, with 16 bases in the middle. The CDR3 is 15 residues long. Germline V lookup: CDR1 LNHDA, CDR2 SQIVND (reference sequence). CDR3 sequence reads: CASSIRGVAGQPQHF. The CDR3 DNA reads TGTGCCAGTAGTATCAGAGGGGTGGCGGGCCAGCCCCAGCATTTT.

The V and J genes are TRBV20-1 and TRBJ2-7; TRBD2 is a possible D gene (5 bases). There are 13 residues in the CDR3. Trimming left V 5 bases short and J 5 bases short, with 16 bases between. Germline V gene data show CDR1 as DFQATT and CDR2 as SNEGSKA (reference sequence). In DNA, the CDR3 is TGCAGTGCTCATGACACGCCTAGCAACGAGCAGTACTTC. This codes for CSAHDTPSNEQYF.

There are many counts of this clonotype. The V and J genes are TRBV20-1 and TRBJ2-5, with D perhaps TRBD1 (6 bases). V was pared by 5 bases and J by 1 base, with 11 bases between. Per germline, CDR1 DFQATT and CDR2 SNEGSKA (reference sequence). The CDR3 runs 13 residues. The CDR3 sequence: CSADGRGQETQYF. Here the CDR3 DNA reads TGCAGTGCTGATGGCAGGGGCCAAGAGACCCAGTACTTC.

The rearrangement uses TRBV2 and TRBJ2-4; 10 nucleotides line up with TRBD2. The last part of the DNA fits TRBJ2-7 better; the J call may be wrong. This CDR3 is built from 15 residues. Looked up from germline, CDR1 is SNHLY and CDR2 is FYNNEI. CDR3 sequence: CASSDPGLADYEQYF. As DNA, the CDR3 is TGTGCCAGCAGTGATCCCGGACTAGCGGACTACGAGCAGTACTTC.

The gene calls are TRBV10-3 and TRBJ2-7; D might be TRBD1 (6 bases). The J call could be wrong; TRBJ2-5 is a better fit for the DNA end. CDR3 size: 15 residues. Germline V CDR1 and CDR2: ENHRY, SYGVKD. CDR3 loop: CAISESQGGWGTQYF. Here the CDR3 DNA reads TGTGCCATCAGTGAGTCTCAAGGGGGATGGGGGACCCAGTACTTC.

This sequence joins TRBV7-2 and TRBJ2-1; a weak D match, TRBD2 (5 bases). From germline, CDR1 is SGHTA and CDR2 FQGNSA. This CDR3 comprises 15 residues. V lost 2 bases and J lost 6, with 14 bases in between. CDR3 region: CASSLLSDLGNEQFF. CDR3 in DNA: TGTGCCAGCAGCTTACTATCGGACTTAGGCAATGAGCAGTTCTTC.

The V and J genes are TRBV6-1 and TRBJ2-1; the match to TRBD2 covers 12 bases. Germline V gene lookup returns CDR1 MNHNS and CDR2 SASEGT. This CDR3 contains 17 residues. V lost 8 bases to trimming and J lost 0 bases; unmatched junction nucleotides: 8. The CDR3 reads CASYWTSGESSYNEQFF. DNA of the CDR3: TGTGCCAGCTATTGGACTAGCGGGGAAAGCTCCTACAATGAGCAGTTCTTC.

The chain couples TRBV20-1 to TRBJ2-3; 13 nucleotides match TRBD2. V shed 6 bases, J shed 4 bases, and the junction held 10 bases outside the gene matches. The CDR3 is 16 residues long. Germline V lookup: CDR1 DFQATT, CDR2 SNEGSKA (reference sequence). The DNA of the CDR3 is TGCAGTGCCCGGACTAGCGGGGGCGGCGGTTCAGATACGCAGTATTTT. Translation: CSARTSGGGGSDTQYF.

This clonotype was seen many times. The genes are TRBV9 and TRBJ2-3; either TRBD1 or TRBD2 may supply D (5 bases each). Germline V gene sequence: CDR1 SGDLS, CDR2 YYNGEE. Trimming shortened V by 0 bases and J by 0 bases, and 8 bases separated the two germline ends. The CDR3 sequence is 15 residues long. DNA of the CDR3: TGTGCCAGCAGCGTAGGACAGCGGAGCACAGATACGCAGTATTTT. Translated, it gives CASSVGQRSTDTQYF. The variable domain in full, with the rest retrieved from reference TRBV9 and TRBJ2-3, is DSGVTQTPKHLITATGQRVTLRCSPRSGDLSVYWYQQSLDQGLQFLIQYYNGEERAKGNILERFSAQQFPDLHSELNLSSLELGDSALYFCASSVGQRSTDTQYFGPGTRLTVL.

Points on this clonotype: This may come from a read error, since a much larger clone is one base off. The chain carries TRBV7-9 and TRBJ2-3, with 7 bases that match TRBD2. CDR3 length: 15 amino acids. The junction had 3 bases not matched to a gene; V was cut back by 2 bases and J by 1 base. The germline CDR1 and CDR2 sequences are SEHNR and FQNEAQ (reference sequence). CDR3 protein: CASSLTSEGTDTQYF. The CDR3 nucleotides read TGTGCCAGCAGCTTAACTAGCGAGGGCACAGATACGCAGTATTTT. The whole variable domain, filled in from reference TRBV7-9 and TRBJ2-3, reads DTGVSQNPRHKITKRGQNVTFRCDPISEHNRLYWYRQTLGQGPEFLTYFQNEAQLEKSRLLSDRFSAERPKGSFSTLEIQRTEQGDSAMYLCASSLTSEGTDTQYFGPGTRLTVL.

This clonotype was observed a handful of times. The rearrangement joins TRBV9 to TRBJ1-1; D gene uncertain. The germline V gene encodes CDR1 SGDLS and CDR2 YYNGEE. The CDR3 totals 15 residues. V lost 0 bases to trimming and J lost 3 bases, with 12 bases between them. The CDR3 region has the DNA TGTGCCAGCAGCGTAGACGAAGGGCTCTACACTGAAGCTTTCTTT. Protein: CASSVDEGLYTEAFF.

This clonotype was recorded a few times. The rearrangement links TRBV6-5 to TRBJ2-2; TRBD2 agrees at 10 bases. The CDR3 length is 15 residues. Germline CDR1 is MNHEY and CDR2 is SVGAGI. Unmatched junction bases numbered 3, after V lost 6 bases and J lost 2 bases. The CDR3 is CASSPSGGNTGELFF. The CDR3 nucleotides read TGTGCCAGCAGCCCTAGCGGGGGTAACACCGGGGAGCTGTTTTTT.

This sequence joins TRBV4-1 and TRBJ2-5, with a weak D call TRBD1 (6 bases). The CDR3 runs to 14 residues. Germline V gene data show CDR1 as MGHRA and CDR2 as YSYEKL. V was pared by 0 bases and J by 5 bases, with 10 bases between. CDR3 nucleotides: TGCGCCAGCAGCCAAGACAGGGGTACCGAGACCCAGTACTTC. Residues: CASSQDRGTETQYF.

The chain uses TRBV6-2 or TRBV6-3 and TRBJ2-5; TRBD1 aligns across 8 bases. The J call is doubtful: the DNA matches TRBJ2-7 better. Per germline, CDR1 MNHEY and CDR2 SVGEGT. CDR3 length equals 14 residues. The CDR3 here is CASRVDRERYEQYF. The CDR3 DNA is TGTGCCAGCAGAGTGGACAGGGAAAGGTACGAGCAGTACTTC.